The following is a T cell receptor beta chain sequence with its context. Its antigen is undetermined. This sample stems from a study of T cells in Graves' hyperthyroidism and ophthalmopathy. Study results and limitations: Most clonotypes expanded in thyroid above 0.001 were likewise present in blood.

Amplification targeted TCR beta CDR3 regions from RNA transcripts. First-round RT-PCR of the TCR CDR3 relied on the HTBI primer set. Via MiXCR, TCRdb re-called the multiplex PCR reads, giving one row per CDR3 protein. In the table there are about 660,000 distinct CDR3 sequences, just under 45% of which are singletons. This CDR3 has 16 amino acids. Germline CDR1 is ENHRY and CDR2 is SYGVKD. The ends were cut back, 0 bases at V and 3 bases at J, with 9 bases in the middle. The chain is built from TRBV10-3 and TRBJ1-6; no definite D call. Sequencing was done on a sample of peripheral blood or thyroid tissue (not recorded which). The receptor was isolated from an adult man with Graves' disease, either hyperthyroidism or ophthalmopathy (not recorded which). Here the CDR3 reads CAISESRVFYNSPLHF. In DNA, the CDR3 is TGTGCCATCAGTGAGTCAAGAGTTTTCTATAATTCACCCCTCCACTTT.